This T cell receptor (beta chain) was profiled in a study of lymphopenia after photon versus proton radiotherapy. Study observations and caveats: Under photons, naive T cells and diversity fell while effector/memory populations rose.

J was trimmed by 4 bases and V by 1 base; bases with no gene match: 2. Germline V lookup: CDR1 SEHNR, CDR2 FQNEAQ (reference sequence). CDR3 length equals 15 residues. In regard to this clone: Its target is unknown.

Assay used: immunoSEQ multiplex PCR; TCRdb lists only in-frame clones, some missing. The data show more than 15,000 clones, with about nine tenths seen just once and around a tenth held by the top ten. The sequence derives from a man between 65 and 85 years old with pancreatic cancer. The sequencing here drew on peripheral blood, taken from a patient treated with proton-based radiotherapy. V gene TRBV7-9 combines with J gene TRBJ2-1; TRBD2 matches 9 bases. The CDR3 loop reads CASSLEAGGYNEQFF. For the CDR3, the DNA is TGTGCCAGCAGCTTAGAAGCGGGAGGTTACAATGAGCAGTTCTTC.